The 20 T cell receptor beta chains presented below share a single source sample, sequenced in a study of graft-versus-host responses after intestinal transplantation. Libraries were prepared by immunoSEQ multiplex PCR; TCRdb keeps only in-frame clonotypes and omits some of them. This sample has tens of thousands of clones, with over 85% found just once. The material was PBMCs, obtained approximately 740 days after a first intestinal transplant, on the day of a second. The receptor set was obtained from a human patient who received an intestinal transplant, so some T cells may come from the graft donor.

The chain employs TRBV10-3 and TRBJ2-7; D ambiguous. Trimming removed 4 bases at V and 1 base at J, with 14 bases between. Germline CDR1 and CDR2: ENHRY and SYGVKD. CDR3 length: 15 amino acids. Written as DNA, the CDR3 is TGTGCCATCAGTGGTTGGCAAGGGAATTCCTACGAGCAGTACTTC. This encodes CAISGWQGNSYEQYF.

This clone was recorded once. V and J are TRBV11-3 and TRBJ2-7, with 9 bases identical to TRBD1. Germline lookup yields CDR1 SGHNT and CDR2 YENEEA. V shed 3 bases, J shed 4 bases, and the junction held 4 bases outside the gene matches. The CDR3 is made up of 14 amino acids. DNA for the CDR3: TGTGCCAGCAGCTTTGGGACAGGGAAATACGAGCAGTACTTC. Its protein is CASSFGTGKYEQYF.

The gene calls are TRBV19 and TRBJ1-1, with a tentative D call TRBD1 (6 bases). The ends were cut back, 3 bases at V and 1 base at J, with 21 bases in the middle. Germline loops: CDR1 LNHDA, CDR2 SQIVND (reference sequence). This CDR3 contains 18 residues. The CDR3 nucleotides read TGTGCCAGTAGTATCTTATACCCGAACTCGACAGGGAACACTGAAGCTTTCTTT. Its translation: CASSILYPNSTGNTEAFF.

The rearrangement uses TRBV6-1 and TRBJ2-3; TRBD2 matches 14 bases. The V and J ends lost 4 bases and 2 bases, in that order; junction bases with no gene match: 2. CDR1 MNHNS and CDR2 SASEGT come from the germline V gene. This CDR3 comprises 16 residues. The CDR3 protein is CASSAGLAGDTDTQYF. The CDR3 DNA follows: TGTGCCAGCAGTGCGGGACTAGCGGGGGACACAGATACGCAGTATTTT.

This chain links TRBV7-9 with TRBJ1-2; 9 bases agree with TRBD1. Germline V lookup: CDR1 SEHNR, CDR2 FQNEAQ (reference sequence). Trimming removed 4 bases from V and 1 base from J; junction bases left unmatched: 4. CDR3 length: 15 residues. CDR3 protein: CASSSTGGYNYGYTF. The CDR3, as DNA: TGTGCCAGCAGCTCTACAGGGGGCTATAACTATGGCTACACCTTC.

J is TRBJ2-2 and V is TRBV5-1; the D is unclear. CDR3 length: 14 residues. Germline loops: CDR1 SGHRS, CDR2 YFSETQ. Trimming cost V 4 bases and J 5 bases, with 12 bases left between them. The CDR3 protein is CASSLEVETGELFF. CDR3 sequence (DNA): TGCGCCAGCAGCCTTGAGGTCGAGACCGGGGAGCTGTTTTTT. The full variable domain, in which reference TRBV5-1 and TRBJ2-2 provide the parts outside the CDR3, is KAGVTQTPRYLIKTRGQQVTLSCSPISGHRSVSWYQQTPGQGLQFLFEYFSETQRNKGNFPGRFSGRQFSNSRSEMNVSTLELGDSALYLCASSLEVETGELFFGEGSRLTVL.

The gene calls are TRBV30 and TRBJ2-7; D gene ambiguous. Per the germline V gene, CDR1 is GTSNPN and CDR2 is SVGIG (reference sequence). The CDR3 is made up of 12 amino acids. The germline V and J ends were trimmed by 0 bases and 3 bases, with 6 bases remaining between them. This CDR3 is CAWSVPRYEQYF. The CDR3 bases are TGTGCCTGGAGTGTACCCCGCTACGAGCAGTACTTC. The full variable domain, rest sourced from reference TRBV30 and TRBJ2-7, is SQTIHQWPATLVQPVGSPLSLECTVEGTSNPNLYWYRQAAGRGLQLLFYSVGIGQISSEVPQNLSASRPQDRQFILSSKKLLLSDSGFYLCAWSVPRYEQYFGPGTRLTVT.

The table lists this clone with a count of one. CDR3 amino acids: CASRRSTDTQYF. DNA of the CDR3: TGTGCCAGCAGGCGGAGCACAGATACGCAGTATTTT. J is TRBJ2-3 and V is TRBV7-9; D unclear. The CDR3 has 12 residues. With 6 bases removed from V and 0 bases from J, the gap between germline ends came to 4 bases. Germline V gene data show CDR1 as SEHNR and CDR2 as FQNEAQ (reference sequence).

The chain couples TRBV5-1 to TRBJ2-3, with 12 bases identical to TRBD2. Germline loops: CDR1 SGHRS, CDR2 YFSETQ. The length of the CDR3 is 16 residues. J was trimmed by 5 bases and V by 2 bases; bases with no gene match: 6. As DNA, the CDR3 is TGCGCCAGCAGCTTACCATCTAGCGGGAGGGAAGATACGCAGTATTTT. Its translation is CASSLPSSGREDTQYF.

The J gene is TRBJ2-2, the V gene TRBV12-5; tentatively, D is TRBD1 or TRBD2 (5 bases each). This CDR3 comprises 18 residues. Germline V lookup: CDR1 LGHNT, CDR2 FRNRAP. V was shortened by 0 bases and J by 0 bases, with 14 bases between the two germline ends. This CDR3 is CASGLVLGTATNTGELFF. The CDR3 region has the DNA TGTGCTAGTGGTTTGGTACTAGGGACGGCCACGAACACCGGGGAGCTGTTTTTT.

This clone showed up just a few times. The chain employs TRBV6-1 and TRBJ1-4, with D perhaps matching TRBD1 (6 bases). The V end was cut by 6 bases, the J end by 10 bases, with 18 bases between. This CDR3 spans 14 amino acids. CDR1 and CDR2 (germline): MNHNS, SASEGT. The CDR3 sequence: CASRSTGPLGKLFF. In DNA form, the CDR3 reads TGTGCCAGCAGATCTACAGGGCCCCTTGGAAAACTGTTTTTT.

This clone was recorded a few times. The CDR3 DNA sequence: TGCGCCAGCAGCTCCGGACGCTATGGCTACACCTTC. This translates into CASSSGRYGYTF. The chain couples TRBV5-1 to TRBJ1-2; no definite D call. Germline loops: CDR1 SGHRS, CDR2 YFSETQ. The V and J ends lost 3 bases and 4 bases respectively, with 7 bases between them. The CDR3 consists of 12 residues.

This clone appeared once. The gene calls are TRBV7-2 and TRBJ2-2; D possibly corresponds to TRBD1 (6 bases). The CDR3 has 15 residues. With 5 bases removed from V and 6 bases from J, the gap between germline ends came to 16 bases. Germline CDR1 SGHTA, CDR2 FQGNSA. CDR3 sequence: CASSRTGRLAGELFF. The CDR3 DNA reads TGTGCCAGCAGCAGAACAGGGCGGTTGGCCGGGGAGCTGTTTTTT.

This chain joins TRBV19 and TRBJ2-2; D is possibly TRBD2 (6 bases). The CDR3 is made up of 17 amino acids. V was pared by 3 bases and J by 2 bases, with 16 bases between. The germline V gene has CDR1 LNHDA and CDR2 SQIVND (reference sequence). The chain's CDR3 is CASSIGAGNLNTGELFF. CDR3 in DNA: TGTGCCAGTAGTATCGGGGCGGGAAATCTAAACACCGGGGAGCTGTTTTTT.

The rearrangement links TRBV11-3 to TRBJ2-5; D is undetermined. V shed 0 bases and J shed 5 bases, with 10 bases lying between them. Germline assignment: CDR1 SGHNT and CDR2 YENEEA. There are 14 residues in the CDR3. The CDR3 reads CASSLDFLSETQYF. CDR3 DNA: TGTGCCAGCAGCTTAGACTTTTTATCGGAGACCCAGTACTTC.

This sequence joins TRBV9 and TRBJ1-6; a possible D gene is TRBD1 (5 bases). V dropped 0 bases and J dropped 7 bases, with 8 bases sitting between them. Germline CDR1 reads SGDLS; CDR2 reads YYNGEE. CDR3 size: 14 residues. The CDR3 sequence: CASSVAPGNSPLHF. CDR3 coding DNA: TGTGCCAGCAGCGTAGCTCCAGGGAATTCACCCCTCCACTTT.

On this clone: At one end the junction does not follow the germline gene, possibly because of a read error. V and J are TRBV10-3 and TRBJ2-7, with D possibly matching TRBD1 (5 bases). The CDR3 consists of 12 residues. Germline V lookup: CDR1 ENHRY, CDR2 SYGVKD. CDR3 in amino acids: CARGELVYVQYF. CDR3 nucleotides: TGTGCCAGGGGCGAGTTGGTCTACGTGCAGTACTTC.

CDR3 protein: CASTSGGNTEAFF. The CDR3 coding sequence is TGTGCCAGTACCTCCGGGGGGAACACTGAAGCTTTCTTT. This chain links TRBV19 with TRBJ1-1, with D possibly matching TRBD1 (5 bases). Germline V gene data show CDR1 as LNHDA and CDR2 as SQIVND (reference sequence). V shed 7 bases and J shed 1 base, with 10 bases lying between them. The CDR3 length is 13 residues. The full variable domain, in which reference TRBV19 and TRBJ1-1 provide the parts outside the CDR3, is DGGITQSPKYLFRKEGQNVTLSCEQNLNHDAMYWYRQDPGQGLRLIYYSQIVNDFQKGDIAEGYSVSREKKESFPLTVTSAQKNPTAFYLCASTSGGNTEAFFGQGTRLTVV.

The chain uses TRBV30 and TRBJ1-5, with D tentatively TRBD1 (5 bases). The CDR3 totals 14 residues. Deletions cut 0 bases from V and 7 bases from J, with 13 bases between. CDR1 and CDR2 (germline): GTSNPN, SVGIG (reference sequence). The CDR3: CAWSVSRGGQPQHF. CDR3 DNA sequence: TGTGCCTGGAGTGTATCTAGGGGAGGGCAGCCCCAGCATTTT.

This sequence joins TRBV11-2 and TRBJ1-5; TRBD1 agrees at 8 bases. Germline loops: CDR1 SGHAT, CDR2 FQNNGV. The CDR3 sequence is 16 residues long. The trim removed 0 bases at V and 4 bases at J, leaving 5 bases unmatched. The CDR3 loop is CASSLDDRGGNQPQHF. The CDR3 region has the DNA TGTGCCAGCAGCTTAGATGACAGGGGAGGGAATCAGCCCCAGCATTTT.